This T cell receptor beta chain was sequenced in a study of OX40 agonist ivuxolimab in advanced cancers. Across the study: Partial responses were achieved by three patients, one with hepatocellular carcinoma and two with cutaneous melanoma. Whole-study findings and limits: It was also the case that some nonresponders had low normalized T-cell clonal expansion. Antigen targets of the expanded peripheral T cells went undetermined. Among the lowest levels of clonal expansion were found in partial responders at 0.1-3.0 mg/kg.

Sequenced by immunoSEQ multiplex PCR; TCRdb stores in-frame clones only, minus some. The sample lists some 70,000 clones, approximately 90% occurring once. To note about this clone: Its antigen is unidentified.

This sample comprised CD4+ or CD8+ T cells sorted from blood, obtained in a trial of the OX40 agonist ivuxolimab. This TCR was recovered from an adult with an advanced solid tumor such as melanoma, head and neck, liver or kidney cancer.

The CDR3 DNA is TGTGCCTGGAGTCAGGACAGGGGCTACGAGCAGTACTTC. This codes for CAWSQDRGYEQYF. The J gene is TRBJ2-7, the V gene TRBV30, with 9 bases that match TRBD1. Germline V lookup: CDR1 GTSNPN, CDR2 SVGIG (reference sequence). CDR3 length equals 13 residues. After removal of 2 bases from V and 3 bases from J, the junction contained 2 bases not matched to a gene. Drawing the rest from reference TRBV30 and TRBJ2-7, the complete variable domain is SQTIHQWPATLVQPVGSPLSLECTVEGTSNPNLYWYRQAAGRGLQLLFYSVGIGQISSEVPQNLSASRPQDRQFILSSKKLLLSDSGFYLCAWSQDRGYEQYFGPGTRLTVT.